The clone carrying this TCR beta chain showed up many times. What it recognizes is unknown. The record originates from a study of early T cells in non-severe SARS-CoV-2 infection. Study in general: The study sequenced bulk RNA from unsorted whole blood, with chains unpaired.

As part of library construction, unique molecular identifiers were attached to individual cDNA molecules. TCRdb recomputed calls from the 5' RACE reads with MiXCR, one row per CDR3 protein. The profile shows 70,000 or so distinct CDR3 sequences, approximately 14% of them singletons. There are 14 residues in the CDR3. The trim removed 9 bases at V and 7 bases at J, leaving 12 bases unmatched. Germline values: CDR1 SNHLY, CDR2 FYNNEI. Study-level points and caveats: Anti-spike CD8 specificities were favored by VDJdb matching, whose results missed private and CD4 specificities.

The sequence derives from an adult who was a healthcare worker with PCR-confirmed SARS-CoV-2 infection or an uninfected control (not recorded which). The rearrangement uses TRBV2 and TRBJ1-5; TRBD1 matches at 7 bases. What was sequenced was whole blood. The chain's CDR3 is CASHKGQVEQPQHF. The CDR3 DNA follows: TGTGCCAGTCATAAAGGACAGGTCGAACAGCCCCAGCATTTT.